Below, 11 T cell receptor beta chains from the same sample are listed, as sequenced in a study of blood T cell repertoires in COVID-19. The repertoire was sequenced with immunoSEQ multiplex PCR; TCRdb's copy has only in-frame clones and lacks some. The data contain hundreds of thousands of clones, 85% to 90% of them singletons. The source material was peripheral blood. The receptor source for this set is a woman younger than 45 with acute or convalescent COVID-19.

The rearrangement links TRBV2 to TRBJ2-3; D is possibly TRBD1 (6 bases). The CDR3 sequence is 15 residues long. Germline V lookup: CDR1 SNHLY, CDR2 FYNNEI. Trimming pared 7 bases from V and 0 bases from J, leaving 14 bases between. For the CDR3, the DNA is TGTGCCAGCAAAGAATACAGGGTTAGCACAGATACGCAGTATTTT. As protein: CASKEYRVSTDTQYF.

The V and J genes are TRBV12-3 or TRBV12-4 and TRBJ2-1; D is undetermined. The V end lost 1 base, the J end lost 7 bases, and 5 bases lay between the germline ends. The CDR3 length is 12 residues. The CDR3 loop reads CASSLGENEQFF. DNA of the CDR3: TGTGCCAGCAGTTTAGGCGAGAATGAGCAGTTCTTC.

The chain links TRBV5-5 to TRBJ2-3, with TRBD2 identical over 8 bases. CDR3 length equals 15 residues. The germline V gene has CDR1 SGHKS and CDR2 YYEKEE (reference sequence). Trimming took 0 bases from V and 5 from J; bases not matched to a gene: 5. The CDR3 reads CASSLAHRGGDTQYF. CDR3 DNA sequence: TGTGCCAGCAGCTTGGCGCATCGGGGGGGAGATACGCAGTATTTT. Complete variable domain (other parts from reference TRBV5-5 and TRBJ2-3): DAGVTQSPTHLIKTRGQQVTLRCSPISGHKSVSWYQQVLGQGPQFIFQYYEKEERGRGNFPDRFSARQFPNYSSELNVNALLLGDSALYLCASSLAHRGGDTQYFGPGTRLTVL.

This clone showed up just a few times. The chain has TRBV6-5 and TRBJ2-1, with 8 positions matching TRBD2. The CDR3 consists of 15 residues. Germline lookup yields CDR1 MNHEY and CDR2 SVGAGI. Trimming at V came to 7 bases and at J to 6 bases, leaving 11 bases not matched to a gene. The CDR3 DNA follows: TGTGCCAGCACAGGTGGTAGCGGGGCCGTCAATGAGCAGTTCTTC. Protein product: CASTGGSGAVNEQFF.

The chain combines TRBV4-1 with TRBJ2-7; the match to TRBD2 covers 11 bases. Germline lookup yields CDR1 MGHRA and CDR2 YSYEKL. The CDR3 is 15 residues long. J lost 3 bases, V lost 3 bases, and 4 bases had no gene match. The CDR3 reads CASSHLAGGIYEQYF. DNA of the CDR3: TGCGCCAGCAGCCATTTAGCGGGGGGGATCTACGAGCAGTACTTC.

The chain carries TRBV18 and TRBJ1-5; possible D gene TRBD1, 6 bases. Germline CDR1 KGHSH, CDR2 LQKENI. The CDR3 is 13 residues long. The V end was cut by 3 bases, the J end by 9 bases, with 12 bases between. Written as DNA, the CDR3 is TGTGCCAGCTCACCGGACAGAGGAGCGCCCCAGCATTTT. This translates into CASSPDRGAPQHF. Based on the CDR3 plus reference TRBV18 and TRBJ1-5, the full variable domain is NAGVMQNPRHLVRRRGQEARLRCSPMKGHSHVYWYRQLPEEGLKFMVYLQKENIIDESGMPKERFSAEFPKEGPSILRIQQVVRGDSAAYFCASSPDRGAPQHFGDGTRLSIL.

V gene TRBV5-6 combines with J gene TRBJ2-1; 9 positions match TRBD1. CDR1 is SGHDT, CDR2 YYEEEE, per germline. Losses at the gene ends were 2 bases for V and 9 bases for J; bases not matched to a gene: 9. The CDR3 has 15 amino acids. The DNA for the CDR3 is TGTGCCAGCAGCTTACCCGGGACAGGGCATGGTGAGCAGTTCTTC. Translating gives CASSLPGTGHGEQFF.

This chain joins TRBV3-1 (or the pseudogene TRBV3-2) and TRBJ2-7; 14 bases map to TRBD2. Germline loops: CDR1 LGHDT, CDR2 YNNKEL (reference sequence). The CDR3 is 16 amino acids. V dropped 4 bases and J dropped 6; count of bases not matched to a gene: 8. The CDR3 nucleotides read TGTGCCAGCAGCCCTGGGGGACTAGCGGGGGCTTTCGAGCAGTACTTC. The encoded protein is CASSPGGLAGAFEQYF.

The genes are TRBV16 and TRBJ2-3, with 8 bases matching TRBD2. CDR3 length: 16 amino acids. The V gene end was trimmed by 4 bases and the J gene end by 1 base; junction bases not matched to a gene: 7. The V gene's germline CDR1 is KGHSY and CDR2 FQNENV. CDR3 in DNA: TGTGCCAGCAGCCTCCAAGCACTAGCGGGCACAGATACGCAGTATTTT. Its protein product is CASSLQALAGTDTQYF.

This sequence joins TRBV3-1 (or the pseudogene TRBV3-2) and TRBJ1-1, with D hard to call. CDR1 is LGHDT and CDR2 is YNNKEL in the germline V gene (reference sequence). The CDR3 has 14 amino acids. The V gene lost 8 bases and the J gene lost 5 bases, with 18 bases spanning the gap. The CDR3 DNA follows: TGTGCCAGCGCCGGCTGGGGTGAGGGTACTGAAGCTTTCTTT. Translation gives CASAGWGEGTEAFF.

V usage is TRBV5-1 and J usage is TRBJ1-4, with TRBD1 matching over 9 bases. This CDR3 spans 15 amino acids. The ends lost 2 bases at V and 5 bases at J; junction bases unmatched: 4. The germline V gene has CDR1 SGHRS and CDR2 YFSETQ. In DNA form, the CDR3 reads TGCGCCAGCAGCTTCGGACAGGGGTTGAATGAAAAACTGTTTTTT. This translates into CASSFGQGLNEKLFF.